Below are 18 T cell receptor beta chains sequenced from a single sample in a study of CD8+ T cells in alopecia areata. RNA was extracted and reverse transcribed into cDNA as the sequencing template. Generated by immunoSEQ multiplex PCR, the TCRdb table keeps only in-frame clones and is missing some. The sample has 3,000 or so clones, none seen only once; the top ten hold around two fifths. The sequencing input was lesional skin. These receptors all come from a C3H/HeJ mouse with alopecia areata. MHC haplotype here: H2-k.

This clone was recorded a few times. The germline and genes are mouse ones. The CDR3 end is not reached by the read, which stops 4 residues before it; the germline J gene fills it in. The gene calls are TRBV13-1 and TRBJ2-3; 11 bases match TRBD2. The CDR3 totals 15 residues. The trim removed 2 bases at V and 4 bases at J, leaving 3 bases unmatched. The V gene's germline CDR1 is NSHNY and CDR2 SYGAGN. CDR3 DNA, as far as it was read: TGTGCCAGCAGTGAAGGACTGGGGGGAACAGAA. Amino acids: CASSEGLGGTE. The full CDR3 sequence reads CASSEGLGGTETLYF.

This clone was observed many times. Mouse gene names apply. The read terminates 4 residues before the CDR3 end, so the remaining end is supplied by the germline J gene. This sequence joins TRBV13-2 and TRBJ2-1; D perhaps matches TRBD1 (6 bases). With 5 bases removed from V and 5 bases from J, the gap between germline ends came to 11 bases. Germline lookup yields CDR1 NNHNN and CDR2 SYGAGS (reference sequence). The CDR3 contains 13 residues. The CDR3 loop is CASGSGTNAEQFF. The part of the CDR3 DNA that was read is TGTGCCAGCGGCTCCGGGACAAATGCT.

This clone was detected ten times or more. Gene names and germline match the mouse. The read terminates 4 residues ahead of where the CDR3 ends, so the germline J gene completes it. The chain recombines TRBV5 with TRBJ2-3, with 8 bases identical to TRBD2. Germline V gene data show CDR1 as LGHNA and CDR2 as YNLKQL (reference sequence). This CDR3 comprises 18 residues. Germline trimming cut 0 bases from V and 1 base from J; bases unmatched to any gene: 9. The DNA read from the CDR3 is TGTGCCAGCAGCCAAGAGGCTGGGGGGCGGAGAGGTGCAGAA. Encoded protein: CASSQEAGGRRGAE. The complete CDR3 reads CASSQEAGGRRGAETLYF.

This clone was recorded many times. The gene symbols are mouse symbols. The DNA read from the CDR3 is TGTGCAAGCAGCTTAGAAAAGGGCAGGGATCAAAAC. Its translation is CASSLEKGRDQN. Given in full, the CDR3 is CASSLEKGRDQNTLYF. This chain connects TRBV16 to TRBJ2-4; D perhaps matches TRBD1 (5 bases). Read coverage stops 4 residues before the CDR3 terminus; the germline J gene supplies the remainder. The V end was cut by 0 bases, the J end by 2 bases, with 12 bases between. CDR3 length: 16 amino acids. The germline gives CDR1 SGHSA, CDR2 FRNQAP.

About this clone itself: Gene names are mouse gene names. The read ends 4 residues early relative to the CDR3; the germline J gene fills the gap. The V and J genes are TRBV13-3 and TRBJ2-5, with 12 bases identical to TRBD2. This CDR3 contains 14 residues. CDR1 and CDR2 from the germline V gene are NNHDY and SYVADS. Partial CDR3 DNA: TGTGCCAGCAGTGGACTGGGGGGGCTCGAC. The encoded protein is CASSGLGGLD. The full CDR3 reads CASSGLGGLDTQYF.

There are many counts of this clone. Genes and germline are mouse. The DNA ends 4 residues before the CDR3 does, and the rest of the CDR3 is filled in from the germline J gene. The V call is TRBV13-1, the J call TRBJ1-1; a weak D match, TRBD1 (6 bases). CDR1 is NSHNY, CDR2 SYGAGN, per germline. This CDR3 has 13 residues. Trimming pared 3 bases from V and 2 bases from J, leaving 8 bases between. The CDR3 bases that were read are TGTGCCAGCAGTGGAGGGGGTAACACA. Its translation is CASSGGGNT. The full-length CDR3 reads as CASSGGGNTEVFF.

This clone was found many times. The gene names given are mouse names. The CDR3 is cut off 4 residues early in the read; its end comes from the germline J gene. The sample carries other DNA sequences with the same CDR3. V is TRBV19 and J is TRBJ1-2, with 7 bases lining up with TRBD1. Germline loops: CDR1 FNHDT, CDR2 SITEND (reference sequence). There are 14 residues in the CDR3. Unmatched junction bases numbered 2, after V lost 3 bases and J lost 0 bases. The part of the CDR3 DNA that was read is TGTGCCAGCAGTAGGGACAGATCAAACTCC. It yields the protein CASSRDRSNS. In full, the CDR3 is CASSRDRSNSDYTF. The whole variable domain, remainder taken from reference TRBV19 and TRBJ1-2, is GGIITQTPKFLIGQEGQKLTLKCQQNFNHDTMYWYRQDSGKGLRLIYYSITENDLQKGDLSEGYDASREKKSSFSLTVTSAQKNEMAVFLCASSRDRSNSDYTFGSGTRLLVI.

This clone was seen many times. Germline and genes here are mouse. The part of the CDR3 DNA that was read is TGTGCCAGCAGTCCTGGGGGGAGGAACCAAGAC. Protein: CASSPGGRNQD. The CDR3 reads in full as CASSPGGRNQDTQYF. This sequence joins TRBV19 and TRBJ2-5, with 8 bases matching TRBD2. Coverage ceases 4 residues before the CDR3 finishes, and the germline J gene fills in the end. Germline V gene lookup returns CDR1 FNHDT and CDR2 SITEND (reference sequence). With V trimmed by 4 bases and J by 0 bases, 4 bases remained unmatched. The CDR3 totals 15 residues.

This clone has a count of ten or more. Here the gene names and germline are mouse. The sequenced fragment ends 4 residues before the CDR3 boundary, so the rest is inferred from the germline J gene. Within the sample, other DNA sequences also encode this same CDR3. This chain links TRBV19 with TRBJ1-2; 7 nucleotides align to TRBD1. The trim removed 5 bases at V and 0 bases at J, leaving 4 bases unmatched. From germline, CDR1 is FNHDT and CDR2 SITEND (reference sequence). The CDR3 has 14 residues. This chain's CDR3 is CASSPDRANSDYTF. CDR3 DNA, as far as it was read: TGTGCCAGCAGCCCAGACAGGGCAAACTCC.

There are many counts of this clone. The genes and germline here are from mouse. From the germline J gene comes the end of the CDR3, since the read stops 4 residues before it. The J gene is TRBJ2-5, the V gene TRBV13-2, with 12 bases lining up with TRBD2. Germline assignment: CDR1 NNHNN and CDR2 SYGAGS (reference sequence). Unmatched junction bases numbered 4, after V lost 5 bases and J lost 0 bases. This CDR3 spans 16 amino acids. The covered CDR3 bases are TGTGCCAGCGGGGACTGGGGGGGGATTAACCAAGAC. Protein: CASGDWGGINQD. The whole CDR3 protein is CASGDWGGINQDTQYF.

This clone was counted many times. Gene names are the mouse ones. The CDR3 reads CTCSAGGADTQYF. Partial CDR3 DNA: TGCACCTGCAGTGCTGGGGGGGCAGAC. V is TRBV1 and J is TRBJ2-5; 9 nucleotides match TRBD2. The CDR3 end falls 4 residues outside the read, so it is completed with the germline J gene. Germline values: CDR1 NSQYPW, CDR2 LRSPGD (reference sequence). This CDR3 has 13 residues.

This clone showed up many times. The gene names given are mouse names. The read gets to within 4 residues of the CDR3 end, and the germline J gene fills in the rest. V is TRBV13-3 and J is TRBJ1-4, with 7 bases fitting TRBD1. There are 17 residues in the CDR3. The germline V gene has CDR1 NNHDY and CDR2 SYVADS. V trimming: 2 bases; J trimming: 1 base; junction bases outside the gene matches: 8. The CDR3 bases that were read are TGTGCCAGCAGTGAGAGAGGGGGCGGGGGTTCCAACGAA. This translates into CASSERGGGGSNE. The whole CDR3 is CASSERGGGGSNERLFF.

This clone was seen at least ten times. Gene labels here are mouse ones. The DNA ends 4 residues before the CDR3 does, and the rest of the CDR3 is filled in from the germline J gene. This specimen includes other DNA sequences encoding the same CDR3. This chain joins TRBV3 and TRBJ2-3; D is possibly TRBD2 (7 bases). This CDR3 is 15 amino acids long. Trimming left V 11 bases short and J 1 base short, with 19 bases between. CDR1 and CDR2 (germline): SNHLY, FYNGKV (reference sequence). Incomplete CDR3 DNA: TGTGCCGAGGGGTGGGGGGCCTCAGGTGCAGAA. Amino acids: CAEGWGASGAE. The whole CDR3 protein is CAEGWGASGAETLYF.

This clone was detected ten times or more. Each gene name is a mouse one. The read ends 4 residues shy of where the CDR3 ends; the end is completed using the germline J gene. This chain joins TRBV1 and TRBJ1-4, with a tentative D call TRBD1 (6 bases). The CDR3 covers 16 residues. From germline, CDR1 is NSQYPW and CDR2 LRSPGD (reference sequence). Trimming stripped 3 bases from V and 4 bases from J, with 15 bases between. CDR3 protein: CTCSALGQTHNERLFF. The part of the CDR3 DNA that was read is TGCACCTGCAGTGCCCTGGGACAAACTCACAACGAA.

For this clone: The gene names given are mouse names. Sequencing ends 4 residues short of the CDR3 end; the germline J gene provides the rest. The genes are TRBV19 and TRBJ1-4; 10 bases agree with TRBD1. The CDR3 is made up of 15 amino acids. J lost 6 bases, V lost 1 base, and 3 bases had no gene match. Germline V gene sequence: CDR1 FNHDT, CDR2 SITEND (reference sequence). Here the CDR3 reads CASSILGTGDERLFF. The CDR3 bases that were read are TGTGCCAGCAGTATATTGGGGACAGGGGACGAA.

The table lists this clone with a few counts. The germline and genes are mouse ones. Read data end 4 residues before the CDR3 end; the end is taken from the germline J gene. J is TRBJ2-7 and V is TRBV4; tentative D call: TRBD1 (6 bases). CDR3 length: 13 amino acids. V gave up 5 bases and J gave up 3 bases, with 11 bases separating them. Germline V lookup: CDR1 LGHDT, CDR2 YNNKQL (reference sequence). The CDR3: CASSKGQLYEQYF. The part of the CDR3 DNA that was read is TGTGCCAGCAGCAAGGGACAACTCTAT.

This clone was counted many times. Gene names are the mouse ones. The sequence runs out 4 residues before the end of the CDR3; the remainder is reconstructed from the germline J gene. The gene calls are TRBV5 and TRBJ2-3, with 9 bases matching TRBD2. The germline V gene has CDR1 LGHNA and CDR2 YNLKQL (reference sequence). V shed 6 bases and J 0 bases; nucleotides not matched to a gene: 7. The CDR3 extends over 16 amino acids. The covered CDR3 bases are TGTGCCAGCAGAAACTGGGGGGTAACTAGTGCAGAA. Translation gives CASRNWGVTSAE. The CDR3 as a whole reads CASRNWGVTSAETLYF.

This clone was detected many times. The listed genes are named as in mouse. Coverage ceases 4 residues before the CDR3 finishes, and the germline J gene fills in the end. The chain employs TRBV31 and TRBJ2-7; tentatively, D is TRBD1 (6 bases). The CDR3 runs to 13 residues. V was cut by 3 bases and J by 3 bases, with 12 bases left in between. Germline V lookup: CDR1 GKSSPN, CDR2 SITVG. The CDR3 loop reads CAWRNREGYEQYF. CDR3 DNA (partial): TGTGCCTGGAGAAACAGGGAAGGCTAT.